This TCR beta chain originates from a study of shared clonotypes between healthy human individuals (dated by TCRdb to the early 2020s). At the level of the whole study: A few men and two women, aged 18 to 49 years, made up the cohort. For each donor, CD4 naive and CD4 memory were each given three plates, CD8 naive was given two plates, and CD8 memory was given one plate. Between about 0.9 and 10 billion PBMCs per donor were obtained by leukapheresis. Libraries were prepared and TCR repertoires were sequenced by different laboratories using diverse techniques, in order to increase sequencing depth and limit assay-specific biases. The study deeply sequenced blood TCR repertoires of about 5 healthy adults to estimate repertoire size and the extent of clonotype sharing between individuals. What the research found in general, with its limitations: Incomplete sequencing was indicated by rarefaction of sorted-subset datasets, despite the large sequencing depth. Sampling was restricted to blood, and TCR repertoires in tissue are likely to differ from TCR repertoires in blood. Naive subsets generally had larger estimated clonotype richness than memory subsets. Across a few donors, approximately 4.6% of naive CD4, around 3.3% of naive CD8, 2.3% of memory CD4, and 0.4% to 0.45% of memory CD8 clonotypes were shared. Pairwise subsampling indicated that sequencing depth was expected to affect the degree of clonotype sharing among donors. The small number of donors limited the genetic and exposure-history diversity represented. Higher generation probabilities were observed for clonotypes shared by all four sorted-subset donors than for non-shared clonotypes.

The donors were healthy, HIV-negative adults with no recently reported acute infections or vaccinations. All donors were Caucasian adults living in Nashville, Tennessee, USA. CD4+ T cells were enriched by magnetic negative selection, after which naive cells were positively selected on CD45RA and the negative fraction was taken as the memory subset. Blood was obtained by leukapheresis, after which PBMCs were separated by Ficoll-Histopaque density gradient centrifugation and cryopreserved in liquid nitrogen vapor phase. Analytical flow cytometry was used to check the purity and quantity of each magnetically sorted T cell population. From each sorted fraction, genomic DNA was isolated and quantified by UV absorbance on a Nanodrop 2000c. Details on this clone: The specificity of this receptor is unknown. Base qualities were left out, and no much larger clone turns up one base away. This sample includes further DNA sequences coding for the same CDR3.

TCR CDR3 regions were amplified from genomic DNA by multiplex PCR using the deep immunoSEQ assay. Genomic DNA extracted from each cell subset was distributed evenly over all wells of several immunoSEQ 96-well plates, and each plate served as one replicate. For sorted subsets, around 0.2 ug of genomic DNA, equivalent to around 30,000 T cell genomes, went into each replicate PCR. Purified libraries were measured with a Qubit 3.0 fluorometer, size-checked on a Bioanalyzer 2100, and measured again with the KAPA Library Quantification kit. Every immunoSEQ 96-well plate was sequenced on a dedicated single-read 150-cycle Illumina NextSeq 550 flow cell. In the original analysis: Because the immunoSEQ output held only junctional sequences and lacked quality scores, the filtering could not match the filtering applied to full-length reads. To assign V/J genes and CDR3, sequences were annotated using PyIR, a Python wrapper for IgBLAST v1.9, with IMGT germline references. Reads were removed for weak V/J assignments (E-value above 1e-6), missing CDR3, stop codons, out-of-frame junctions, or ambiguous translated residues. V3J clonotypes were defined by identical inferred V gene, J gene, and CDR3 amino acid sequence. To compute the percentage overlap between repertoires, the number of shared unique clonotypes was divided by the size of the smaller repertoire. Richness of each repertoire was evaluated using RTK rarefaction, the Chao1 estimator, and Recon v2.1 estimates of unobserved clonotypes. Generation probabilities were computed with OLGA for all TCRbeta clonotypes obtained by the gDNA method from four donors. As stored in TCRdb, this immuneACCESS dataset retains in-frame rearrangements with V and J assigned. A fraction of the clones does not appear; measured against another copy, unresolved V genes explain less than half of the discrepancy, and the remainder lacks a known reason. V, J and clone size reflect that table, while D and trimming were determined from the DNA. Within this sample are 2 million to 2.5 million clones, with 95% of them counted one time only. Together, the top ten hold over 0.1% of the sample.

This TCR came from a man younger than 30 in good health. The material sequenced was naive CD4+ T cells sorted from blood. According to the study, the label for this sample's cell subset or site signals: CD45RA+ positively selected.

The CDR3 reads as follows: CAISKDYEQYF. The nucleotides are TGTGCCATCAGTAAGGACTACGAGCAGTACTTC. The chain uses TRBV10-3 and TRBJ2-7; the D gene cannot be named for sure. V is reduced by 5 bases and J by 3 bases, leaving a spacing of 5 bases between them. The CDR3 contains 11 residues, cysteine and phenylalanine counted. Of the read, only the CDR3 DNA is kept; its 33 bases are in frame from base 1. From a lookup of the germline V gene, CDR1 and CDR2 are ENHRY and SYGVKD.